The 23 T cell receptor beta chains given below trace back to one sample, sequenced in a study of shared clonotypes between healthy human individuals. Measured with immunoSEQ multiplex PCR; TCRdb has only the in-frame clones, and not every one. The sample lists about 2.1 million clones; 93% were seen once. In the naive CD8 group, cells lacked CD45RO and were positively selected for CCR7, so terminally differentiated effector memory CD45RA+ cells were left out. The sequenced sample was naive CD8+ T cells from PBMCs. These receptors were obtained from a man between 18 and 29 years old in good health. Some clones in this sample may be carry-over from other donors' samples.

CDR3 coding DNA: TGCGCCAGCAGCCAAGAGGGTCGCCCCGAAGATCCCGAGCAGTACTTC. Translated: CASSQEGRPEDPEQYF. The gene calls are TRBV4-1 and TRBJ2-7; D is unclear. V lost 0 bases and J 6 bases, leaving 18 bases between the germline ends. The germline V gene has CDR1 MGHRA and CDR2 YSYEKL. CDR3 length: 16 amino acids.

This chain links TRBV5-1 with TRBJ2-3; D tentatively reads TRBD1 or TRBD2 (5 bases each). The length of the CDR3 is 14 residues. CDR1 and CDR2 (germline): SGHRS, YFSETQ. V lost 4 bases, J lost 0 bases, and 9 bases lay in between. CDR3 in DNA: TGCGCCAGCAGCGACCGGGACAGCACAGATACGCAGTATTTT. Its translation is CASSDRDSTDTQYF.

Of note for this clone: The sample holds other DNA sequences that translate to the same CDR3. The gene calls are TRBV9 and TRBJ2-7; D possibly corresponds to TRBD2 (7 bases). Trimming pared 0 bases from V and 2 bases from J, leaving 9 bases between. The CDR3 covers 14 residues. The germline V gene has CDR1 SGDLS and CDR2 YYNGEE. This CDR3 reads CASSVGGGPYEQYF. The CDR3 DNA sequence: TGTGCCAGCAGCGTAGGCGGGGGCCCCTACGAGCAGTACTTC.

The gene calls are TRBV27 and TRBJ2-7; D uncertain. Germline assignment: CDR1 MNHEY and CDR2 SMNVEV (reference sequence). V was clipped by 2 bases and J by 5 bases, with 10 bases between them. This CDR3 spans 13 amino acids. CDR3 nucleotide sequence: TGTGCCAGCAGTTTAGGATATGGGGACGAGCAGTACTTC. Translated: CASSLGYGDEQYF.

This clone was counted a single time. CDR3 loop: CASSFGITNTEAFF. The CDR3 bases are TGCGCCAGCAGCTTCGGCATAACCAACACTGAAGCTTTCTTT. The chain uses TRBV5-1 and TRBJ1-1; the D is unclear. Between the trimmed V and J ends, which lost 2 bases and 2 bases, there was a span of 10 bases. The CDR3 covers 14 residues. In germline, CDR1 is SGHRS, CDR2 YFSETQ.

The chain's CDR3 is CASSSTGAGREQYF. The CDR3 coding sequence is TGCGCCAGCAGCTCGACAGGGGCTGGCCGCGAGCAGTACTTC. The chain has TRBV5-1 and TRBJ2-7; 8 bases match TRBD1. Trimming cost V 3 bases and J 6 bases; bases outside gene matches: 8. The CDR3 covers 14 residues. Germline CDR1 SGHRS, CDR2 YFSETQ.

The chain links TRBV11-2 to TRBJ2-2; either TRBD1 or TRBD2 may supply D (5 bases each). The CDR3 spans 15 residues. The germline V and J ends were trimmed by 1 base and 1 base, with 7 bases remaining between them. Per germline, CDR1 SGHAT and CDR2 FQNNGV. CDR3 sequence reads: CASSLGGGNTGELFF. Written as DNA, the CDR3 is TGTGCCAGCAGCTTAGGTGGGGGGAACACCGGGGAGCTGTTTTTT.

The V gene is TRBV7-2, the J gene TRBJ2-7; D uncertain. Per germline, CDR1 SGHTA and CDR2 FQGNSA. CDR3 length: 14 amino acids. V lost 7 bases, J lost 1 base, and 14 bases lay in between. This chain's CDR3 is CASTHRGPSYEQYF. DNA for the CDR3: TGTGCCAGCACCCATCGTGGCCCTTCCTACGAGCAGTACTTC.

The rearrangement links TRBV10-3 to TRBJ2-2; 12 nucleotides line up with TRBD2. CDR3 size: 20 residues. Germline V lookup: CDR1 ENHRY, CDR2 SYGVKD. V was pared by 3 bases and J by 3 bases, with 14 bases of the junction left unmatched. CDR3 bases: TGTGCCATCAGTGACCCTCAGGGCCTAGCGGGAGGGCCATACACCGGGGAGCTGTTTTTT. This translates into CAISDPQGLAGGPYTGELFF.

The genes are TRBV27 and TRBJ1-2, with 10 positions matching TRBD1. The CDR3 length is 14 residues. The germline V gene has CDR1 MNHEY and CDR2 SMNVEV (reference sequence). The V gene end was trimmed by 4 bases and the J gene end by 5 bases; junction bases not matched to a gene: 4. The CDR3 loop is CASSSDRGGYGYTF. The CDR3 DNA reads as TGTGCCAGCAGTTCGGACAGGGGGGGGTATGGCTACACCTTC.

The chain is built from TRBV5-6 and TRBJ1-2; possible D gene TRBD1, 6 bases. The CDR3 spans 15 residues. The ends were cut back, 4 bases at V and 4 bases at J, with 17 bases in the middle. Germline CDR1 SGHDT, CDR2 YYEEEE. The DNA of the CDR3 is TGTGCCAGCAGCCTGCAGCAACGGACAGCCTATGGCTACACCTTC. As protein: CASSLQQRTAYGYTF.

In this sample, this clone turned up once. The chain is built from TRBV7-8 and TRBJ1-3; no definite D call. The CDR3 spans 12 residues. The V gene lost 5 bases and the J gene lost 2 bases, with 4 bases spanning the gap. Germline CDR1 SGHVS, CDR2 FQNEAQ. CDR3 region: CASSPAGNTIYF. The CDR3 bases are TGTGCCAGCAGCCCGGCTGGAAACACCATATATTTT.

This rearrangement joins TRBV10-3 to TRBJ2-1; TRBD2 matches 15 bases. The CDR3 extends over 14 amino acids. Losses at the gene ends were 5 bases for V and 12 bases for J; bases not matched to a gene: 5. Germline lookup yields CDR1 ENHRY and CDR2 SYGVKD. The CDR3 loop is CAISPGLAGGWQFF. CDR3 bases: TGTGCCATCAGTCCTGGACTAGCGGGAGGGTGGCAGTTCTTC.

A single count supports this clone. A junction boundary mismatches the germline segment, possibly from a read error. The chain uses TRBV6-1 and TRBJ1-5; 7 positions match TRBD1. The CDR3 is made up of 15 amino acids. Germline lookup yields CDR1 MNHNS and CDR2 SASEGT. CDR3 sequence (DNA): TGTGCCAGCAGTGAATACGGGTCATGGGAGGGACAGAGGAATTTT. It translates to CASSEYGSWEGQRNF.

This chain uses TRBV29-1 with TRBJ2-7, with 15 bases that match TRBD2. J gave up 7 bases and V 4 bases, and 2 bases lay outside the gene matches. Germline V gene lookup returns CDR1 SQVTM and CDR2 ANQGSEA. The CDR3 runs to 13 residues. As DNA, the CDR3 is TGCAGCGTTGGGACTAGCGGGAGGGGGGAGCAGTACTTC. Amino acids: CSVGTSGRGEQYF.

V gene TRBV29-1 combines with J gene TRBJ2-5; 8 positions agree with TRBD1. Germline CDR1 SQVTM, CDR2 ANQGSEA. Losses at the gene ends were 7 bases for V and 3 bases for J; bases not matched to a gene: 7. The CDR3 sequence is 13 residues long. In DNA, the CDR3 is TGCAGCGAGAGAGACAGGGGAGAAGAGACCCAGTACTTC. It encodes CSERDRGEETQYF.

The chain couples TRBV4-3 to TRBJ2-1, with D maybe TRBD1 (5 bases). Per germline, CDR1 LGHNA and CDR2 YSLEER. The CDR3 has 13 residues. Trimming left V 4 bases short and J 12 bases short, with 16 bases between. This CDR3 is CASSRILQGPQFF. The CDR3 coding sequence is TGCGCCAGCAGCCGAATACTTCAGGGCCCGCAGTTCTTC.

In its sample, this clone was seen once. CDR3 DNA: TGTGCCAGCAACTCTAGGAACACTGAAGCTTTCTTT. It specifies CASNSRNTEAFF. The chain employs TRBV11-2 and TRBJ1-1; the D is unclear. The CDR3 length is 12 residues. V was pared by 7 bases and J by 1 base, with 7 bases between. Germline values: CDR1 SGHAT, CDR2 FQNNGV.

This chain links TRBV19 with TRBJ2-3; D may be TRBD1 or TRBD2 (5 bases each). V was cut by 5 bases and J by 4 bases, with 13 bases left in between. CDR1 LNHDA and CDR2 SQIVND come from the germline V gene (reference sequence). The CDR3 is 14 amino acids. This chain's CDR3 is CASSEGSISDTQYF. CDR3 sequence (DNA): TGTGCCAGTAGTGAGGGGTCTATCTCAGATACGCAGTATTTT.

The table lists this clone with a few counts. J is TRBJ1-1 and V is TRBV14; D gene unclear. V was trimmed by 0 bases and J by 1 base, leaving 6 bases between them. In germline, CDR1 is SGHDN, CDR2 FVKESK. The CDR3 runs 14 residues. The CDR3 coding sequence is TGTGCCAGCAGCCAAGACAGGCAGAACACTGAAGCTTTCTTT. The encoded protein is CASSQDRQNTEAFF.

The CDR3 DNA is TGTGCCAGCAGCCCCAGATATAGCAATCAGCCCCAGCATTTT. Translating it yields CASSPRYSNQPQHF. This chain joins TRBV7-9 and TRBJ1-5; D uncertain. Germline V lookup: CDR1 SEHNR, CDR2 FQNEAQ (reference sequence). This CDR3 region has 14 residues. V was shortened by 5 bases and J by 0 bases, with 8 bases between the two germline ends. Variable domain in full (rest from reference TRBV7-9 and TRBJ1-5): DTGVSQNPRHKITKRGQNVTFRCDPISEHNRLYWYRQTLGQGPEFLTYFQNEAQLEKSRLLSDRFSAERPKGSFSTLEIQRTEQGDSAMYLCASSPRYSNQPQHFGDGTRLSIL.

The chain uses TRBV7-9 and TRBJ2-3; 9 bases align to TRBD2. Germline V gives CDR1 SEHNR, CDR2 FQNEAQ (reference sequence). The CDR3 extends over 15 amino acids. J lost 6 bases, V lost 4 bases, and 8 bases had no gene match. DNA of the CDR3: TGTGCCAGCAGCTCTAGGGGAGCGGGAGGCGATACGCAGTATTTT. Protein: CASSSRGAGGDTQYF.

V is TRBV27 and J is TRBJ2-7, with D uncertain. The CDR3 has 12 amino acids. V was shortened by 8 bases and J by 7 bases, with 15 bases between the two germline ends. Germline lookup yields CDR1 MNHEY and CDR2 SMNVEV (reference sequence). The CDR3 DNA sequence: TGTGCCAGCGGACCTGGTGGGTGGGAGCAGTACTTC. It yields the protein CASGPGGWEQYF.